This passage covers 6 T cell receptor beta chains from one sample sequenced in a study of T cell responses to AZD1222 COVID-19 vaccine. Libraries were prepared by immunoSEQ multiplex PCR; TCRdb keeps only in-frame clonotypes and omits some of them. Of about 110,000 clones listed, about 95% are singletons. Sequenced here: peripheral blood, sampled 28 days after the second AZD1222 dose. All receptors derive from an adult who received the AZD1222 COVID-19 vaccine.

The V gene is TRBV3-1 (or the pseudogene TRBV3-2), the J gene TRBJ1-2; the match to TRBD1 covers 7 bases. Germline V CDR1 and CDR2: LGHDT, YNNKEL (reference sequence). With V trimmed by 3 bases and J by 7 bases, 5 bases remained unmatched. This CDR3 comprises 13 residues. The CDR3 is CASSQEGAGGYTF. In DNA form, the CDR3 reads TGTGCCAGCAGCCAGGAGGGGGCGGGTGGCTACACCTTC.

This clone was seen only once. CDR3 in amino acids: CASNTEYGYTF. The CDR3 DNA follows: TGTGCCAGTAATACGGAGTATGGCTACACCTTC. V usage is TRBV19 and J usage is TRBJ1-2; D not resolved. Germline CDR1 reads LNHDA; CDR2 reads SQIVND (reference sequence). Deletions cut 7 bases from V and 5 bases from J, with 8 bases between. The CDR3 loop spans 11 amino acids. Full variable domain (outside the CDR3, taken from reference TRBV19 and TRBJ1-2): DGGITQSPKYLFRKEGQNVTLSCEQNLNHDAMYWYRQDPGQGLRLIYYSQIVNDFQKGDIAEGYSVSREKKESFPLTVTSAQKNPTAFYLCASNTEYGYTFGSGTRLTVV.

This chain joins TRBV4-1 and TRBJ1-2; TRBD1 is a possible D gene (5 bases). CDR1 is MGHRA, CDR2 YSYEKL, per germline. The V gene lost 1 base and the J gene lost 2 bases, with 11 bases spanning the gap. The CDR3 covers 15 residues. CDR3 sequence: CASSQVPTANYGYTF. The CDR3 nucleotides read TGCGCCAGCAGCCAAGTCCCGACAGCCAACTATGGCTACACCTTC.

The rearrangement links TRBV25-1 to TRBJ1-1; D gene unclear. Germline V gene sequence: CDR1 MGHDK, CDR2 SYGVNS. This CDR3 has 12 amino acids. Trimming left V 3 bases short and J 6 bases short, with 8 bases between. The CDR3 region has the DNA TGTGCCAGCAGTGATGACGTTTCTGAAGCTTTCTTT. Its translation is CASSDDVSEAFF.

This clone was counted a few times. The chain combines TRBV27 with TRBJ2-7; D is unclear. Looked up from germline, CDR1 is MNHEY and CDR2 is SMNVEV (reference sequence). The CDR3 has 13 amino acids. V gave up 3 bases and J gave up 3 bases, with 9 bases separating them. In DNA, the CDR3 is TGTGCCAGCAGTTTGATTCCCGGCTACGAGCAGTACTTC. Translated, it gives CASSLIPGYEQYF.

This chain uses TRBV27 with TRBJ1-6, with 9 bases aligning to TRBD1. This CDR3 has 16 amino acids. Germline V gene lookup returns CDR1 MNHEY and CDR2 SMNVEV (reference sequence). Unmatched junction bases numbered 10, after V lost 6 bases and J lost 7 bases. The CDR3 DNA sequence: TGTGCCAGCAGGAATGAACAGGGGGCAGAAAATTCACCCCTCCACTTT. Amino acid sequence: CASRNEQGAENSPLHF.